The rows below give T cell receptor beta chains drawn from one sample of a study of T cell repertoires in cytomegalovirus infection. TCRdb reanalysed the reads using MiXCR and keeps one entry per CDR3 protein. The profile shows 200,000 to 250,000 distinct CDR3 sequences, approximately 7% of them singletons. The sequencing input was PBMCs. Receptors were obtained from a human donor in good health (CMV status not recorded). Some clones in this sample may be carry-over from other donors' samples. Both conserved end residues are part of each CDR3. D genes are given only for firm matches. The listing skips clone size in some rows; elsewhere it reads once, few, many or a size class.

TRBV29-1	.	TRBJ2-5	TRBD1	CSVDRVGETQYF	TGCAGCGTGGACAGGGTTGGGGAGACCCAGTACTTC
TRBV6-2/TRBV6-3	many	TRBJ1-1	.	CASSYTAGGVFTEAFF	TGTGCCAGCAGTTACACCGCTGGGGGCGTCTTTACTGAAGCTTTCTTT
TRBV12-3/TRBV12-4	many	TRBJ1-1	.	CASSFGPGQNTEAFF	TGTGCCAGCAGTTTCGGACCGGGACAGAACACTGAAGCTTTCTTT
TRBV7-2	many	TRBJ2-7	.	CASSRFTGEQYF	TGTGCCAGCAGTCGATTCACGGGAGAGCAGTACTTC
TRBV2	many	TRBJ2-3	.	CASRDPWGTDTQYF	TGTGCCAGCCGGGACCCTTGGGGCACAGATACGCAGTATTTT
TRBV7-9	many	TRBJ2-7	TRBD2	CASSLVGTNPYEQYF	TGTGCCAGCAGCTTAGTCGGGACTAACCCCTACGAGCAGTACTTC
TRBV27	few	TRBJ1-5	.	CASSPWGAGASNQPQHF	TGTGCCAGCAGCCCTTGGGGGGCCGGGGCGAGCAATCAGCCCCAGCATTTT
TRBV20-1	many	TRBJ2-7	.	CSARLADSSYEQYF	TGCAGTGCCCGCTTGGCAGATTCATCCTACGAGCAGTACTTC
TRBV27	many	TRBJ1-1	TRBD1	CASSSILPPRQGPYTEAFF	TGTGCCAGCAGTTCTATCCTTCCTCCCCGACAGGGGCCTTACACTGAAGCTTTCTTT
TRBV6-2/TRBV6-3	many	TRBJ2-1	.	CASSRTMNEQFF	TGTGCCAGCAGTAGAACAATGAATGAGCAGTTCTTC
TRBV7-2	many	TRBJ1-2	TRBD1	CASSITGANYGYTF	TGTGCCAGCAGCATTACAGGGGCTAATTATGGCTACACCTTC
TRBV2	many	TRBJ2-3	.	CATSGQIDTQYF	TGTGCCACCTCCGGACAAATAGATACGCAGTATTTT
TRBV5-6	.	TRBJ1-1	TRBD1	CASNDRDTEAFF	TGTGCCAGCAACGACAGGGACACTGAAGCTTTCTTT
TRBV28	many	TRBJ2-7	.	CASSATVEQYF	TGTGCCAGCAGTGCGACAGTAGAGCAGTACTTC
TRBV6-2/TRBV6-3	many	TRBJ1-2	.	CASSYSSSYGYTF	TGTGCCAGCAGTTACTCTTCATCTTATGGCTACACCTTC